This entry lists 9 T cell receptor beta chains sequenced from one sample in a study of T cells in women clearing cervical HPV infection. Produced via immunoSEQ multiplex PCR; TCRdb's table is partial and in-frame only. The sample data list 49,000 or so clones. What was sequenced was blood buffy coat. The receptors originated from a woman between 18 and 70 years old with a cervical HPV16 infection that either progressed to CIN3+ or cleared (not recorded which).

Points on this clone: The read terminates 3 residues before the CDR3 end, so the remaining end is supplied by the germline J gene. V and J are TRBV7-9 and TRBJ2-5; 12 bases fit TRBD2. The CDR3 runs 15 residues. Germline V lookup: CDR1 SEHNR, CDR2 FQNEAQ (reference sequence). Incomplete CDR3 DNA: TGTGCCAGCAGCTCGACTAGCGGGAGCCTAATCACC. This codes for CASSSTSGSLIT. The complete CDR3 protein is CASSSTSGSLITQYF.

Here the CDR3 reads CASSSGLIEQYF. CDR3 bases read: TGTGCCAGCAGCTCCGGACTGATCGAG. This chain connects TRBV7-9 to TRBJ2-7; D might be TRBD2 (5 bases). Read data end 3 residues before the CDR3 end; the end is taken from the germline J gene. Germline V lookup: CDR1 SEHNR, CDR2 FQNEAQ (reference sequence). The CDR3 totals 12 residues. The germline V and J ends were trimmed by 4 bases and 6 bases, with 10 bases remaining between them.

A word on this clone: The read falls 3 residues short of the CDR3 end, and the missing part is taken from the germline J gene. The chain recombines TRBV2 with TRBJ2-3, with D maybe TRBD1 (6 bases). Germline CDR1 and CDR2: SNHLY and FYNNEI. The CDR3 runs to 15 residues. CDR3: CASSFPGHLQETQYF. CDR3 DNA (partial): TGTGCCAGCAGCTTCCCGGGACACCTCCAAGAGACG.

Concerning this clone: The junction does not match germline at one end; this may be a read error. The read finishes 3 residues shy of the CDR3 end, and the germline J gene is used to complete it. Other DNA sequences within the sample encode an identical CDR3. The chain combines TRBV19 with TRBJ1-3, with 7 positions matching TRBD1. There are 13 residues in the CDR3. The germline CDR1 and CDR2 sequences are LNHDA and SQIVND (reference sequence). CDR3 loop: CASSTRGFDTIYF. The DNA read from the CDR3 is TGTGCCAGTAGTACCAGGGGGTTTGACACT.

Note on this clone: The CDR3 end falls 3 residues outside the read, so it is completed with the germline J gene. The chain uses TRBV18 and TRBJ1-1; D not resolved. V shed 2 bases and J shed 5 bases, with 15 bases lying between them. The CDR3 length is 15 residues. Germline-derived CDR1 and CDR2 are KGHSH and LQKENI. The CDR3 bases that were read are TGTGCCAGCTCACCAGTGGAGGGTCGAACAACTGAA. Its translation: CASSPVEGRTTE. The complete CDR3 sequence is CASSPVEGRTTEAFF. Variable domain in full (rest from reference TRBV18 and TRBJ1-1): NAGVMQNPRHLVRRRGQEARLRCSPMKGHSHVYWYRQLPEEGLKFMVYLQKENIIDESGMPKERFSAEFPKEGPSILRIQQVVRGDSAAYFCASSPVEGRTTEAFFGQGTRLTVV.

About this clone itself: Read sequence stops 3 residues before the CDR3 end, and the germline J gene provides the missing end. The chain has TRBV5-1 and TRBJ2-7; D is possibly TRBD2 (6 bases). Germline V lookup: CDR1 SGHRS, CDR2 YFSETQ. The CDR3 totals 15 residues. V lost 5 bases, J lost 6 bases, and 21 bases lay in between. CDR3 residues: CASSWGERIPLEQYF. The part of the CDR3 DNA that was read is TGCGCCAGCAGTTGGGGGGAGCGGATTCCCCTCGAG.

Comment on this clone: The CDR3 is cut off 3 residues early in the read; its end comes from the germline J gene. The J gene is TRBJ1-2, the V gene TRBV7-2; unclear D gene. Germline V gives CDR1 SGHTA, CDR2 FQGNSA. CDR3 length equals 12 residues. The sequenced CDR3 bases are TGTGCCAGCAGCTACCGACTAGCTACC. This sequence encodes CASSYRLAT. The whole CDR3 is CASSYRLATYTF.

Concerning this clone: The CDR3 is cut off 3 residues early in the read; its end comes from the germline J gene. The gene calls are TRBV29-1 and TRBJ2-3, with D possibly TRBD2 on 6 matching bases. Per germline, CDR1 SQVTM and CDR2 ANQGSEA. Trimming pared 8 bases from V and 3 bases from J, leaving 27 bases between. This CDR3 is 17 amino acids long. CDR3 DNA, as far as it was read: TGCAGCTGCTTGACCTACGCGGAACCGGGGGAAACAGATACG. Amino acid sequence: CSCLTYAEPGETDT. The complete CDR3 reads CSCLTYAEPGETDTQYF.

With respect to this clone: The CDR3 is cut off 3 residues early in the read; its end comes from the germline J gene. The genes are TRBV10-3 and TRBJ2-3; no definite D call. In germline, CDR1 is ENHRY, CDR2 SYGVKD. This CDR3 spans 12 amino acids. V shed 11 bases and J shed 3 bases, with 12 bases lying between them. The CDR3 here is CAHSETTDTQYF. The CDR3 bases that were read are TGTGCCCACAGTGAGACAACAGATACG.